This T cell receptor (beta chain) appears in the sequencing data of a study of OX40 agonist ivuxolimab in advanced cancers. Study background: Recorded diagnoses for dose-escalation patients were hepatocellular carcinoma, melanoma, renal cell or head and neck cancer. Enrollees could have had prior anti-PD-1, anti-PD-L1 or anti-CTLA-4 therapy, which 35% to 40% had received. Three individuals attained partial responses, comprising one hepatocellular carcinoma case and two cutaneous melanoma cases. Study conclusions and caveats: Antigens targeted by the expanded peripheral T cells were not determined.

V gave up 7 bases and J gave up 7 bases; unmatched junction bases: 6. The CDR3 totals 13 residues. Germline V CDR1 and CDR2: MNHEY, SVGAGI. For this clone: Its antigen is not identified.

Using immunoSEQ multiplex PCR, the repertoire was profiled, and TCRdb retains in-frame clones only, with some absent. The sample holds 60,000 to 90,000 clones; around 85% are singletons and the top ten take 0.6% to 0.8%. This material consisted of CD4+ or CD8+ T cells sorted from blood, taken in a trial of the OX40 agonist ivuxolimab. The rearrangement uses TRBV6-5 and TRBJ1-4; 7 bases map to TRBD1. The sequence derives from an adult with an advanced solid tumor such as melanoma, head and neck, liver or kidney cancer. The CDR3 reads CASTDRVVEKLFF. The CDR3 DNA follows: TGTGCCAGCACCGACAGGGTTGTTGAAAAACTGTTTTTT.